This record concerns one T cell receptor beta chain sequence. Its antigen remains unidentified. No qualities accompany the bases; no much larger clone lies one base away. This sample stems from a study of sequential checkpoint blockade in melanoma (dated by TCRdb to 2018 to 2020). About the full investigation: In a 1:1 randomization, patients received either first-line nivolumab then ipilimumab (arm A) or ipilimumab then nivolumab (arm B). Maintenance nivolumab came after each of the two trial sequences.

What the authors observed across the whole study: The response-prediction model combining TCR metrics and mutation burden needs validation in larger, independent patient cohorts.

TCRbeta CDR3 regions were immunosequenced from genomic DNA with the immunoSEQ Assay. Prior to high-throughput sequencing, genomic DNA was amplified by bias-controlled multiplex PCR. Regarding the original processing steps: To quantify the absolute abundance of each unique TCRbeta CDR3 region, the sequences were collapsed and filtered. Clonality was defined as 1 minus Pielou's evenness and was calculated using productive rearrangements only. Clones with significantly greater frequencies in on-treatment versus baseline samples were identified using a previously published method. Here the immuneACCESS table is served through TCRdb, limited to in-frame sequences with V and J called. Missing clones are a known gap in these copies; in checked studies unresolved V genes cover under half, and the rest lacks a known reason. For V, J and clone size, that table is used; D and trimming come from the DNA. Present in this sample are tens of thousands of clones, approximately 84% of which were seen just once. Less than 6% of the sample rests with the top ten.

Read against the paper, the sample's treatment or condition label means: randomized to nivolumab then ipilimumab (arm A) or the reverse (arm B). None of the trial patients had been given prior DNA-damaging chemotherapy. Thawed PBMCs were sorted on a FACS Aria II flow cytometer to isolate live CD3+CD8+ cells negative for CD19 and CD56. The samples were obtained from melanoma patients enrolled in CheckMate 064, an open-label, randomized phase II trial testing sequential checkpoint blockade. Peripheral blood mononuclear cells were collected by leukapheresis, purified using Ficoll-Paque, and frozen in human serum containing roughly 10% DMSO. Right after sorting, the blood CD3+CD8+ cells were verified to be >95% pure, and DNA extraction followed. V and J lose 11 bases and 1 base, and a span of 12 bases separates them. There are 13 amino acids in the CDR3, from cysteine to phenylalanine inclusive. Only the CDR3 part of the read is kept: 39 bases, read in frame from the first base. Based on the germline V gene, the CDR1 and CDR2 sequences are SNHLY and FYNNEI.

The material sequenced was CD8+ T cells sorted from blood (inferred from file names), taken from a patient given nivolumab and ipilimumab in sequence. The chain couples TRBV2 to TRBJ1-5, with the D gene not confidently named. This TCR derives from a human donor with melanoma. The CDR3 is CACTGRSNQPQHF. The DNA reads TGTGCCTGTACGGGGAGGAGCAATCAGCCCCAGCATTTT. The variable domain in full, with residues beyond the CDR3 obtained from the reference TRBV2 and TRBJ1-5 genes, is EPEVTQTPSHQVTQMGQEVILRCVPISNHLYFYWYRQILGQKVEFLVSFYNNEISEKSEIFDDQFSVERPDGSNFTLKIRSTKLEDSAMYFCACTGRSNQPQHFGDGTRLSIL.